The 23 T cell receptor beta chains given below trace back to one sample, sequenced in a study of blood T cell repertoires in COVID-19 (dated by TCRdb to about 2020). The library was made by the immunoSEQ multiplex PCR assay. TCRdb mirrors the immuneACCESS table, restricted to in-frame sequences. Some clones are absent from its copies; in checked studies, under half trace to an unresolved V gene, and the reason for the others is unknown. The sample table holds under 200,000 clones, of which approximately 88% were seen once. The ten largest clones take up roughly 13% of the sample. The sample comprised PBMCs or T cells enriched from blood (not recorded which). The receptors shown here come from an older woman who had recovered from COVID-19.

V is TRBV29-1 and J is TRBJ2-3; 8 nucleotides line up with TRBD2. The CDR3 consists of 13 residues. Looked up from germline, CDR1 is SQVTM and CDR2 is ANQGSEA. Losses at the gene ends were 4 bases for V and 1 base for J; bases not matched to a gene: 1. The CDR3: CSVAGGRTDTQYF. As DNA, the CDR3 is TGCAGCGTTGCGGGGGGGCGCACAGATACGCAGTATTTT.

V and J are TRBV19 and TRBJ2-1; D uncertain. This CDR3 is built from 15 residues. Germline V gives CDR1 LNHDA, CDR2 SQIVND (reference sequence). The germline V and J ends were trimmed by 5 bases and 3 bases, with 14 bases remaining between them. For the CDR3, the DNA is TGTGCCAGTAGTGCATTCGAGACACTCTACAATGAGCAGTTCTTC. Its translation: CASSAFETLYNEQFF.

Comment on this clone: This specimen includes other DNA sequences encoding the same CDR3. The V and J genes are TRBV2 and TRBJ1-2; 8 bases agree with TRBD1. The CDR3 loop spans 14 amino acids. Germline V gene lookup returns CDR1 SNHLY and CDR2 FYNNEI. V was pared by 6 bases and J by 4 bases, with 7 bases of the junction left unmatched. This chain's CDR3 is CASRDRVVGYGYTF. CDR3 nucleotides: TGTGCCAGCAGGGACAGGGTTGTTGGCTATGGCTACACCTTC.

V and J are TRBV7-2 and TRBJ1-2; no clear D. V was cut by 5 bases and J by 6 bases, with 16 bases left in between. Germline CDR1 and CDR2: SGHTA and FQGNSA. CDR3 length: 14 residues. As DNA, the CDR3 is TGTGCCAGCAGCCTGCACCTCGGCGCGGATGGCTACACCTTC. Amino acid sequence: CASSLHLGADGYTF.

The chain links TRBV6-5 to TRBJ1-3, with TRBD1 matching over 8 bases. Germline CDR1 MNHEY, CDR2 SVGAGI. The junction had 2 bases not matched to a gene; V was cut back by 7 bases and J by 0 bases. The CDR3 is 14 residues long. In nucleotides, the CDR3 is TGTGCCAGCATCGGGACAGGCTCTGGAAACACCATATATTTT. Translated: CASIGTGSGNTIYF.

This rearrangement joins TRBV30 to TRBJ1-4; D remains ambiguous. This CDR3 region has 12 residues. With 3 bases removed from V and 8 bases from J, the gap between germline ends came to 10 bases. The germline gives CDR1 GTSNPN, CDR2 SVGIG (reference sequence). CDR3: CAWSPSGEKLFF. Here the CDR3 DNA reads TGTGCCTGGAGCCCGTCTGGCGAAAAACTGTTTTTT.

This clone was observed a single time. This chain joins TRBV3-1 (or the pseudogene TRBV3-2) and TRBJ1-2; D not certain. Trimming removed 0 bases at V and 8 bases at J, with 7 bases between. Germline values: CDR1 LGHDT, CDR2 YNNKEL (reference sequence). The CDR3 covers 12 residues. DNA for the CDR3: TGTGCCAGCAGCCAAGATACGAGGGGCTACACCTTC. Translating it yields CASSQDTRGYTF.

This clone was detected many times. The rearrangement joins TRBV27 to TRBJ1-5; D remains ambiguous. The CDR3 sequence is 16 residues long. Germline loops: CDR1 MNHEY, CDR2 SMNVEV (reference sequence). V lost 1 base, J lost 2 bases, and 12 bases lay in between. The DNA of the CDR3 is TGTGCCAGCAGTTTATTCTCCAAAGAGGGCAATCAGCCCCAGCATTTT. It yields the protein CASSLFSKEGNQPQHF.

The chain has TRBV10-2 and TRBJ1-1; TRBD1 matches at 7 bases. In germline, CDR1 is WSHSY, CDR2 SAAADI. The CDR3 is 12 residues long. With 7 bases clipped from V and 4 bases from J, the junction kept 3 bases outside the gene matches. The DNA of the CDR3 is TGCGCCAGCACAGGGGGTGGCACTGAAGCTTTCTTT. It translates to CASTGGGTEAFF.

This clone was picked up one time. The chain couples TRBV19 to TRBJ2-1; 7 bases map to TRBD2. The germline V gene encodes CDR1 LNHDA and CDR2 SQIVND (reference sequence). After removal of 4 bases from V and 5 bases from J, the junction contained 8 bases not matched to a gene. The CDR3 consists of 15 residues. CDR3 bases: TGTGCCAGTAGTACCGGGGCGGGAGCTAACAATGAGCAGTTCTTC. Its protein is CASSTGAGANNEQFF. Together with reference TRBV19 and TRBJ2-1, the CDR3 gives the full variable domain: DGGITQSPKYLFRKEGQNVTLSCEQNLNHDAMYWYRQDPGQGLRLIYYSQIVNDFQKGDIAEGYSVSREKKESFPLTVTSAQKNPTAFYLCASSTGAGANNEQFFGPGTRLTVL.

The genes are TRBV6-5 and TRBJ2-7; 8 bases are a match to TRBD2. The CDR3 runs 15 residues. Germline-derived CDR1 and CDR2 are MNHEY and SVGAGI. J gave up 7 bases and V 5 bases, and 13 bases lay outside the gene matches. CDR3 amino acids: CASSPPGGGLGEQYF. For the CDR3, the DNA is TGTGCCAGCAGTCCCCCCGGGGGGGGGTTGGGGGAGCAGTACTTC.

The genes are TRBV10-3 and TRBJ2-1; TRBD2 aligns across 14 bases. Per the germline V gene, CDR1 is ENHRY and CDR2 is SYGVKD. The CDR3 runs 16 residues. Unmatched junction bases numbered 10, after V lost 6 bases and J lost 9 bases. The CDR3 protein is CAISPRLAGGPGEQFF. In DNA form, the CDR3 reads TGTGCCATCAGCCCCCGACTAGCGGGAGGGCCCGGTGAGCAGTTCTTC.

The chain has TRBV30 and TRBJ1-6; tentatively, D is TRBD1 (6 bases). V lost 1 base and J 8 bases, leaving 15 bases between the germline ends. This CDR3 comprises 15 residues. Germline assignment: CDR1 GTSNPN and CDR2 SVGIG (reference sequence). The CDR3 nucleotides are TGTGCCTGGAGTGCCCCTCCTACAGGGTATTCACCCCTCCACTTT. It encodes CAWSAPPTGYSPLHF.

This clone has more than one count but fewer than ten. This chain connects TRBV13 to TRBJ1-3; 10 bases agree with TRBD1. J was trimmed by 2 bases and V by 2 bases; bases with no gene match: 9. Germline loops: CDR1 PRHDT, CDR2 FYEKMQ (reference sequence). The CDR3 is 18 amino acids. This CDR3 is CASSLFPIGQGAGNTIYF. The DNA of the CDR3 is TGTGCCAGCAGCTTATTCCCGATAGGACAGGGGGCTGGAAACACCATATATTTT.

CDR3 sequence (DNA): TGTGCCAGCTCACAAAGCGGGAGGGGTTACGAGCAGTACTTC. Translation: CASSQSGRGYEQYF. This chain connects TRBV18 to TRBJ2-7, with 10 bases aligning to TRBD2. V gave up 4 bases and J gave up 4 bases; unmatched junction bases: 4. The CDR3 covers 14 residues. Germline V gene lookup returns CDR1 KGHSH and CDR2 LQKENI.

The chain employs TRBV5-6 and TRBJ2-2, with D possibly TRBD2 on 6 matching bases. Germline-derived CDR1 and CDR2 are SGHDT and YYEEEE. V gave up 2 bases and J gave up 0 bases, with 8 bases separating them. The CDR3 sequence is 15 residues long. CDR3 coding DNA: TGTGCCAGCAGCTTTGGCGGGACGAACACCGGGGAGCTGTTTTTT. It yields the protein CASSFGGTNTGELFF.

The chain employs TRBV19 and TRBJ2-3; 8 nucleotides agree with TRBD2. The CDR3 spans 17 residues. V trimming: 5 bases; J trimming: 6 bases; junction bases outside the gene matches: 16. Looked up from germline, CDR1 is LNHDA and CDR2 is SQIVND (reference sequence). CDR3 DNA: TGTGCCAGTAGTGAATCACGATTCGGGGGGGGCGCGGATACGCAGTATTTT. Protein: CASSESRFGGGADTQYF.

V usage is TRBV30 and J usage is TRBJ1-2; D unclear. V was clipped by 2 bases and J by 0 bases, with 7 bases between them. Germline CDR1 and CDR2: GTSNPN and SVGIG (reference sequence). The CDR3 runs 13 residues. CDR3 nucleotide sequence: TGTGCCTGGAGTAGAACAGCTAACTATGGCTACACCTTC. Translated, it gives CAWSRTANYGYTF. Using reference TRBV30 and TRBJ1-2 for the parts outside the CDR3, the full variable domain is SQTIHQWPATLVQPVGSPLSLECTVEGTSNPNLYWYRQAAGRGLQLLFYSVGIGQISSEVPQNLSASRPQDRQFILSSKKLLLSDSGFYLCAWSRTANYGYTFGSGTRLTVV.

This rearrangement joins TRBV19 to TRBJ1-5, with 12 bases aligning to TRBD1. The CDR3 totals 15 residues. Germline CDR1 and CDR2: LNHDA and SQIVND (reference sequence). The V gene end was trimmed by 5 bases and the J gene end by 6 bases; junction bases not matched to a gene: 5. The CDR3 sequence is CASSDGTGGFQPQHF. The CDR3 DNA sequence: TGTGCCAGTAGTGATGGGACAGGGGGCTTTCAGCCCCAGCATTTT. Using reference TRBV19 and TRBJ1-5 for the parts outside the CDR3, the full variable domain is DGGITQSPKYLFRKEGQNVTLSCEQNLNHDAMYWYRQDPGQGLRLIYYSQIVNDFQKGDIAEGYSVSREKKESFPLTVTSAQKNPTAFYLCASSDGTGGFQPQHFGDGTRLSIL.

The rearrangement links TRBV28 to TRBJ1-1; D might be TRBD1 (6 bases). This CDR3 region has 12 residues. V dropped 11 bases and J dropped 6 bases, with 16 bases sitting between them. Per germline, CDR1 MDHEN and CDR2 SYDVKM. Here the CDR3 DNA reads TGTGCCGCAGGGGCCCGAACCTCTGAAGCTTTCTTT. Translating it yields CAAGARTSEAFF.

The chain employs TRBV5-1 and TRBJ2-1; 12 nucleotides agree with TRBD2. The CDR3 has 16 amino acids. The ends lost 4 bases at V and 2 bases at J; junction bases unmatched: 4. In germline, CDR1 is SGHRS, CDR2 YFSETQ. The CDR3 protein is CASSASSGRAYNEQFF. As DNA, the CDR3 is TGCGCCAGCAGCGCTTCTAGCGGGAGGGCCTACAATGAGCAGTTCTTC.

Note on this clone: Other nucleotide sequences in the sample specify the same CDR3. This chain joins TRBV9 and TRBJ2-1; 8 positions agree with TRBD2. After removal of 1 base from V and 4 bases from J, the junction contained 4 bases not matched to a gene. The CDR3 length is 15 residues. Germline V gene data show CDR1 as SGDLS and CDR2 as YYNGEE. This CDR3 is CASSVRLAGYNEQFF. CDR3 DNA sequence: TGTGCCAGCAGCGTACGGTTAGCGGGATACAATGAGCAGTTCTTC.

The V gene is TRBV3-1 (or the pseudogene TRBV3-2), the J gene TRBJ1-1, with TRBD1 matching 7 bases. The V gene's germline CDR1 is LGHDT and CDR2 YNNKEL (reference sequence). This CDR3 spans 13 amino acids. The trim removed 6 bases at V and 1 base at J, leaving 2 bases unmatched. The CDR3 sequence is CASSGQANTEAFF. The CDR3 DNA follows: TGTGCCAGCAGTGGACAGGCGAACACTGAAGCTTTCTTT.